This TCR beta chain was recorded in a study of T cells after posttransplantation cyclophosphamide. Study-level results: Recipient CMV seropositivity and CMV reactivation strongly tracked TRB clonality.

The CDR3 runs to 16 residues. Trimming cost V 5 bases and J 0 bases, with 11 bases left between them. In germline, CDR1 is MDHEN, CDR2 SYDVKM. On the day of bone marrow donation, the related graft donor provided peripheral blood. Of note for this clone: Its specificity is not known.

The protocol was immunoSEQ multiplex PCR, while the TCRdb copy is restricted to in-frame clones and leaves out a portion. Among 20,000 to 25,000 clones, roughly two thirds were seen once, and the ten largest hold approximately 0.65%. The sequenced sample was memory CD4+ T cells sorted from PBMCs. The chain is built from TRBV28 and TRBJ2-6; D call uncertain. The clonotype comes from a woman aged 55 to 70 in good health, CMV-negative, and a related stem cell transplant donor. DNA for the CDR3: TGTGCCAGCAGTCAAGTCTACCTCTCTGGGGCCAACGTCCTGACTTTC. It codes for CASSQVYLSGANVLTF.